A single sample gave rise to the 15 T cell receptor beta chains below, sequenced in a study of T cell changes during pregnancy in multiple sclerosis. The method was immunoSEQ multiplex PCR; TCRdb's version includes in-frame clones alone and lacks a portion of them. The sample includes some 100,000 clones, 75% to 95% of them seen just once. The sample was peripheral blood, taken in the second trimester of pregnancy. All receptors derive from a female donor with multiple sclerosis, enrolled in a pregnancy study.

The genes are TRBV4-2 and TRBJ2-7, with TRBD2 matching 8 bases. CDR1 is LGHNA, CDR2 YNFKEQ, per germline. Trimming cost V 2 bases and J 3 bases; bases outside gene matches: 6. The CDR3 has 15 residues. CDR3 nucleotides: TGTGCCAGCAGCCAACGAACTAGCGGAAACTACGAGCAGTACTTC. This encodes CASSQRTSGNYEQYF.

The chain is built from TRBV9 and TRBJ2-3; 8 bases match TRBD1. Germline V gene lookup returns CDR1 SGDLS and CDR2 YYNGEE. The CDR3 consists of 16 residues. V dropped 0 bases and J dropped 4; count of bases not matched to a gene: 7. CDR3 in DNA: TGTGCCAGCAGCGTAGGGACAGGGCTCTCTTCAGATACGCAGTATTTT. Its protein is CASSVGTGLSSDTQYF.

Written as DNA, the CDR3 is TGCGCCAGCAGCTTGTTGGCGGGTGTGGGCACTGAAGCTTTCTTT. This sequence encodes CASSLLAGVGTEAFF. This chain connects TRBV5-1 to TRBJ1-1; no firm D call. V lost 1 base, J lost 4 bases, and 14 bases lay in between. Looked up from germline, CDR1 is SGHRS and CDR2 is YFSETQ. The CDR3 is 15 residues long.

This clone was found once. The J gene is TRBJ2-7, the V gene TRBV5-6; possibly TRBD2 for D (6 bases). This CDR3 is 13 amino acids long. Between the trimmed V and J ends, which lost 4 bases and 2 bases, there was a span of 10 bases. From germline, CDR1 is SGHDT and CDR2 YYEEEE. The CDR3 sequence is CASSGGVAYEQYF. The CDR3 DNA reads TGTGCCAGCAGCGGAGGGGTGGCCTACGAGCAGTACTTC.

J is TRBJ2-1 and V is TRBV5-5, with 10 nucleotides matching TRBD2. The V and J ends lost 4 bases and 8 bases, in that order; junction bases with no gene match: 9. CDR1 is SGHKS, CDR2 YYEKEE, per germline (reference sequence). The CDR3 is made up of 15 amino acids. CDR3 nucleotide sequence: TGTGCCAGCAGCGCTCTAGCGGGAGTCAGGGATGAGCAGTTCTTC. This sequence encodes CASSALAGVRDEQFF. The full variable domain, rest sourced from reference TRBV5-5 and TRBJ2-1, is DAGVTQSPTHLIKTRGQQVTLRCSPISGHKSVSWYQQVLGQGPQFIFQYYEKEERGRGNFPDRFSARQFPNYSSELNVNALLLGDSALYLCASSALAGVRDEQFFGPGTRLTVL.

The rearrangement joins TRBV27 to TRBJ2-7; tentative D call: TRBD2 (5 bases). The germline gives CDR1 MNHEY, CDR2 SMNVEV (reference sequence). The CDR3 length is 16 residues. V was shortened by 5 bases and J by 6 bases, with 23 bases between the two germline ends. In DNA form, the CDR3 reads TGTGCCAGCAGTCCAACGGTAGGGAGAGGGCGGCTCGAGCAGTACTTC. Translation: CASSPTVGRGRLEQYF.

The CDR3, as DNA: TGTGCCCGAGGGGGGGCGGAAAACACCATATATTTT. It yields the protein CARGGAENTIYF. The chain is built from TRBV30 and TRBJ1-3; D might be TRBD1 (6 bases). Germline lookup yields CDR1 GTSNPN and CDR2 SVGIG (reference sequence). The CDR3 sequence is 12 residues long. V was shortened by 8 bases and J by 6 bases, with 14 bases between the two germline ends.

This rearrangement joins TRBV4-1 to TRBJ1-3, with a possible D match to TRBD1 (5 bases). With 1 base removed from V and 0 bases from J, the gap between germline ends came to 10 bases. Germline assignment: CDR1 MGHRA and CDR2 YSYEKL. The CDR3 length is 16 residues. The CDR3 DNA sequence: TGCGCCAGCAGCCAAGGGCAGGGCGGCTCTGGAAACACCATATATTTT. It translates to CASSQGQGGSGNTIYF.

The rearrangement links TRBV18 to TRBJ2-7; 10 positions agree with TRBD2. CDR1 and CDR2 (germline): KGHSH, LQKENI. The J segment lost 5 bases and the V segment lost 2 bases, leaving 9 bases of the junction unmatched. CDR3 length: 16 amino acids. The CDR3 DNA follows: TGTGCCAGCTCACCAAGATCCTCTAGCGGGAGAAACGAGCAGTACTTC. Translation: CASSPRSSSGRNEQYF.

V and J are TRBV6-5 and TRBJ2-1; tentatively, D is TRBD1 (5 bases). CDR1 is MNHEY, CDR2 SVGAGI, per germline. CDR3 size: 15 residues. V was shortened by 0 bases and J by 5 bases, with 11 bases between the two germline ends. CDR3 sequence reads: CASSYSNPGNNEQFF. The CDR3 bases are TGTGCCAGCAGTTACTCGAACCCAGGGAACAATGAGCAGTTCTTC.

CDR3 sequence reads: CASRRQSGANVLTF. CDR3 bases: TGTGCCAGCAGAAGACAGTCTGGGGCCAACGTCCTGACTTTC. The J gene is TRBJ2-6, the V gene TRBV7-2, with a possible D match to TRBD1 (5 bases). Germline V gives CDR1 SGHTA, CDR2 FQGNSA. Deletions cut 6 bases from V and 1 base from J, with 7 bases between. This CDR3 spans 14 amino acids.

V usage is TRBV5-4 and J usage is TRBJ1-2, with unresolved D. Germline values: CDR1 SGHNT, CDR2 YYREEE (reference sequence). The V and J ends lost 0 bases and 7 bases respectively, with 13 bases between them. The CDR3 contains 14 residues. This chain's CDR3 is CASSLESRQRGYTF. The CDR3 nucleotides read TGTGCCAGCAGCTTGGAGTCTAGGCAGCGTGGCTACACCTTC.

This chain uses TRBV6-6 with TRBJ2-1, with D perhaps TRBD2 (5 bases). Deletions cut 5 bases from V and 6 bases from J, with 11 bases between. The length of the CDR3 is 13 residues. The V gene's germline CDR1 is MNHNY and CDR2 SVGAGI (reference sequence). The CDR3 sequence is CASSPGGRNEQFF. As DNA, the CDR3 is TGTGCCAGCAGTCCTGGAGGCCGCAATGAGCAGTTCTTC.

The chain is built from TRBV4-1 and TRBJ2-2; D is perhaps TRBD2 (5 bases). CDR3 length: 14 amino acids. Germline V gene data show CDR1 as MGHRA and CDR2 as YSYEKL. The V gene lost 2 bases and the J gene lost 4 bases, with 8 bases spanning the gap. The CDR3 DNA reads TGCGCCAGCAGCCAAACTAGGCCCACCGGGGAGCTGTTTTTT. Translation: CASSQTRPTGELFF.

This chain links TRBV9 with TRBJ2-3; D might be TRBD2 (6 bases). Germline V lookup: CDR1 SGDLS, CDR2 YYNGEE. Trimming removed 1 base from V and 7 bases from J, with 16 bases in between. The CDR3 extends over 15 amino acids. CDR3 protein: CASSVNPGLMNTQYF. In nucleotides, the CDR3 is TGTGCCAGCAGCGTAAATCCGGGACTGATGAATACGCAGTATTTT.